This is a list of T cell receptor beta chains from one sample in a study of long-term antiretroviral therapy in people with HIV. The table came from immunoSEQ multiplex PCR; TCRdb's copy has only in-frame clones and leaves some out. The sample shows approximately 30,000 clones, roughly 84% of them seen only once. The specimen comprised unsorted PBMCs, sampled 3 years after starting antiretroviral therapy. The receptor set was obtained from a man aged 35 to 55 with HIV. The CDR3 runs from the conserved cysteine through the conserved F or W. Each record gives: clone size, D gene, J gene, V gene, CDR3 protein, CDR3 DNA. The D gene is left open where the match is weak. A row's size may be missing; if present it is once, few, many or a size class.

clone size: NA; D gene: NA; J gene: TRBJ1-4; V gene: TRBV6-6; CDR3 protein: CASADSTNEKLFF; CDR3 DNA: TGTGCCAGCGCGGATTCAACTAATGAAAAACTGTTTTTT
clone size: NA; D gene: NA; J gene: TRBJ1-1; V gene: TRBV18; CDR3 protein: CASSPSQPQSQDTEAFF; CDR3 DNA: TGTGCCAGCTCACCTTCACAGCCTCAATCACAGGACACTGAAGCTTTCTTT
clone size: NA; D gene: NA; J gene: TRBJ1-2; V gene: TRBV4-1; CDR3 protein: CASSQADTYNYGYTF; CDR3 DNA: TGCGCCAGCAGCCAAGCGGACACTTATAACTATGGCTACACCTTC
clone size: NA; D gene: NA; J gene: TRBJ2-2; V gene: TRBV5-5; CDR3 protein: CASSLVSGVGELFF; CDR3 DNA: TGTGCCAGCAGCTTGGTTTCCGGGGTTGGGGAGCTGTTTTTT
clone size: few; D gene: NA; J gene: TRBJ2-5; V gene: TRBV9; CDR3 protein: CASSVAGATAGETQYF; CDR3 DNA: TGTGCCAGCAGCGTAGCGGGGGCCACTGCGGGAGAGACCCAGTACTTC
clone size: NA; D gene: NA; J gene: TRBJ2-7; V gene: TRBV14; CDR3 protein: CASSRGHFEQYF; CDR3 DNA: TGTGCCAGCAGCCGCGGGCACTTCGAGCAGTACTTC
clone size: NA; D gene: NA; J gene: TRBJ2-3; V gene: TRBV15; CDR3 protein: CATSRIFTDTQYF; CDR3 DNA: TGTGCCACCAGCAGAATTTTCACAGATACGCAGTATTTT
clone size: NA; D gene: NA; J gene: TRBJ1-4; V gene: TRBV5-1; CDR3 protein: CASSLSGHSNEKLFF; CDR3 DNA: TGCGCCAGCAGCTTAAGTGGACACTCGAATGAAAAACTGTTTTTT
clone size: NA; D gene: TRBD1; J gene: TRBJ1-2; V gene: TRBV9; CDR3 protein: CASSVAPTGGMEGYTF; CDR3 DNA: TGTGCCAGCAGCGTAGCTCCGACAGGGGGCATGGAAGGCTACACCTTC
clone size: NA; D gene: NA; J gene: TRBJ2-7; V gene: TRBV30; CDR3 protein: CAWRRGVEQYF; CDR3 DNA: TGTGCCTGGAGAAGAGGGGTCGAGCAGTACTTC
clone size: NA; D gene: TRBD2; J gene: TRBJ2-5; V gene: TRBV4-2; CDR3 protein: CASSQELAGYQETQYF; CDR3 DNA: TGTGCCAGCAGCCAAGAACTAGCGGGGTACCAAGAGACCCAGTACTTC
clone size: NA; D gene: NA; J gene: TRBJ1-1; V gene: TRBV6-1; CDR3 protein: CASRGASTFATEAFF; CDR3 DNA: TGTGCCAGCAGAGGCGCCAGTACGTTCGCCACTGAAGCTTTCTTT
clone size: once; D gene: TRBD2; J gene: TRBJ2-2; V gene: TRBV5-1; CDR3 protein: CASSPSGLAEIVYANTGELFF; CDR3 DNA: TGCGCCAGCAGCCCCTCCGGACTAGCGGAGATAGTATACGCGAACACCGGGGAGCTGTTTTTT
clone size: NA; D gene: TRBD1; J gene: TRBJ2-3; V gene: TRBV6-5; CDR3 protein: CASSYSDRGPADTQYF; CDR3 DNA: TGTGCCAGCAGTTACAGCGACAGGGGGCCTGCAGATACGCAGTATTTT
clone size: NA; D gene: NA; J gene: TRBJ1-3; V gene: TRBV25-1; CDR3 protein: CASSDWRVSGNTIYF; CDR3 DNA: TGTGCCAGCAGTGATTGGAGGGTGTCTGGAAACACCATATATTTT
clone size: NA; D gene: NA; J gene: TRBJ1-1; V gene: TRBV6-6; CDR3 protein: CASSEPESEAFF; CDR3 DNA: TGTGCCAGCAGCGAACCCGAGTCTGAAGCTTTCTTT
clone size: NA; D gene: NA; J gene: TRBJ2-6; V gene: TRBV13; CDR3 protein: CASSLGDTANVLTF; CDR3 DNA: TGTGCCAGCAGCTTAGGGGACACGGCCAACGTCCTGACTTTC
clone size: NA; D gene: NA; J gene: TRBJ1-1; V gene: TRBV5-1; CDR3 protein: CASSLAINTEAFF; CDR3 DNA: TGCGCCAGCAGCTTGGCCATTAACACTGAAGCTTTCTTT
clone size: NA; D gene: NA; J gene: TRBJ2-5; V gene: TRBV5-4; CDR3 protein: CASNNRGETQYF; CDR3 DNA: TGTGCCAGCAACAACCGGGGCGAGACCCAGTACTTC
clone size: NA; D gene: NA; J gene: TRBJ2-1; V gene: TRBV27; CDR3 protein: CASSLPLGLPFF; CDR3 DNA: TGTGCCAGCAGTTTACCGCTAGGACTTCCGTTCTTC
clone size: NA; D gene: NA; J gene: TRBJ2-2; V gene: TRBV7-9; CDR3 protein: CASSSPDSPGRNTGELFF; CDR3 DNA: TGTGCCAGCAGCTCTCCCGACTCACCGGGACGTAACACCGGGGAGCTGTTTTTT
clone size: NA; D gene: NA; J gene: TRBJ2-7; V gene: TRBV4-1; CDR3 protein: CASSQGRTATYEQYF; CDR3 DNA: TGCGCCAGCAGCCAGGGCCGGACAGCAACCTACGAGCAGTACTTC
clone size: NA; D gene: TRBD1; J gene: TRBJ1-1; V gene: TRBV12-5; CDR3 protein: CASGLGAAGGTEAFF; CDR3 DNA: TGTGCTAGTGGTTTGGGGGCCGCAGGGGGCACTGAAGCTTTCTTT
clone size: NA; D gene: TRBD1; J gene: TRBJ2-7; V gene: TRBV6-5; CDR3 protein: CASSYGGGTGEGEQYF; CDR3 DNA: TGTGCCAGCAGTTACGGGGGAGGGACAGGGGAGGGCGAGCAGTACTTC